A selection of T cell receptor beta chains follows, all from one sample in a study of metastatic and nonmetastatic thyroid tumors. Via MiXCR, TCRdb re-called the PCR reads. The sample lists 15,000 to 25,000 clones; over 20% were seen once. The sequenced sample was tumor tissue. All receptors derive from a male donor with papillary thyroid cancer or a benign thyroid nodule (not recorded which). Some clones in this sample may be carry-over from other donors' samples. CDR3s include the opening cysteine and the closing phenylalanine or tryptophan. A D gene is named only where the DNA matches it firmly. Some rows have no size entry. The others give once, few or many, or a class for an expanded clone.

j_call: TRBJ2-7; clone_size: .; d_call: .; v_call: TRBV6-8; cdr3_nt: TGTGCCAGCATATACCCGGGCACCTCCTCCGAGCAGTACTTC; cdr3_aa: CASIYPGTSSEQYF
j_call: TRBJ2-3; clone_size: many; d_call: .; v_call: TRBV11-2; cdr3_nt: TGTGCCAGCAGCTCCCCCGGGGCTACGCAGTATTTT; cdr3_aa: CASSSPGATQYF
j_call: TRBJ2-2; clone_size: medium-sized; d_call: .; v_call: TRBV5-1; cdr3_nt: TGCGCCAGCAGCTTGGCCGGGGATTCAGGGGAGCTGTTTTTT; cdr3_aa: CASSLAGDSGELFF
j_call: TRBJ2-7; clone_size: medium-sized; d_call: .; v_call: TRBV12-3/TRBV12-4; cdr3_nt: TGTGCCAGCAGTTTTTTTAATACCTACGAGCAGTACTTC; cdr3_aa: CASSFFNTYEQYF
j_call: TRBJ2-1; clone_size: medium-sized; d_call: TRBD2; v_call: TRBV11-3; cdr3_nt: TGTGCCAGCAGCTACAGGACTAGCGGTGAAGGCGAGCAGTTCTTC; cdr3_aa: CASSYRTSGEGEQFF
j_call: TRBJ1-5; clone_size: .; d_call: .; v_call: TRBV4-1; cdr3_nt: TGCGCCAGCAGCCAAGATCGAAGGGGGCCCCAGCATTTT; cdr3_aa: CASSQDRRGPQHF
j_call: TRBJ2-1; clone_size: .; d_call: .; v_call: TRBV5-4; cdr3_nt: TGTGCCAGCAGCTTGGGGGACGGGAATGAGCAGTTCTTC; cdr3_aa: CASSLGDGNEQFF
j_call: TRBJ2-3; clone_size: many; d_call: .; v_call: TRBV9; cdr3_nt: TGTGCCAGCAGCCCCCACGGGGGCGGTGACACAGATACGCAGTATTTT; cdr3_aa: CASSPHGGGDTDTQYF
j_call: TRBJ2-7; clone_size: once; d_call: TRBD1; v_call: TRBV20-1; cdr3_nt: TGCAGTGCCAGAGGGACAGCGAACTACGAGCAGTACTTC; cdr3_aa: CSARGTANYEQYF
j_call: TRBJ2-1; clone_size: .; d_call: TRBD2; v_call: TRBV20-1; cdr3_nt: TGCAGTGCTAAACCCTCACTAGCGTACTCCTACAATGAGCAGTTCTTC; cdr3_aa: CSAKPSLAYSYNEQFF
j_call: TRBJ1-1; clone_size: many; d_call: .; v_call: TRBV14; cdr3_nt: TGTGCCAGCAGCCAAGTTATGGGCAGGGCGAACACTGAAGCTTTCTTT; cdr3_aa: CASSQVMGRANTEAFF
j_call: TRBJ2-1; clone_size: .; d_call: TRBD2; v_call: TRBV11-2; cdr3_nt: TGTGCCAGCAGCTTAGTCAGGGAGGGTAGGCAGTTCTTC; cdr3_aa: CASSLVREGRQFF
j_call: TRBJ1-4; clone_size: many; d_call: .; v_call: TRBV19; cdr3_nt: TGTGCCAGTATGTCACATGGAAGAGCTAATGAAAAACTGTTTTTT; cdr3_aa: CASMSHGRANEKLFF
j_call: TRBJ2-3; clone_size: many; d_call: TRBD2; v_call: TRBV5-1; cdr3_nt: TGCGCCAGCAGCTTGGAAGGACTAGCGGGAGGCCCCACAGATACGCAGTATTTT; cdr3_aa: CASSLEGLAGGPTDTQYF
j_call: TRBJ1-4; clone_size: many; d_call: TRBD1; v_call: TRBV24-1; cdr3_nt: TGTGCCACCAGTGACCCGACAGGGACGGGTGAAAAACTGTTTTTT; cdr3_aa: CATSDPTGTGEKLFF
j_call: TRBJ2-7; clone_size: .; d_call: .; v_call: TRBV20-1; cdr3_nt: TGCAGTGCTAGACCTAGTGGGGCATCCTACGAGCAGTACTTC; cdr3_aa: CSARPSGASYEQYF
j_call: TRBJ2-7; clone_size: many; d_call: .; v_call: TRBV7-3; cdr3_nt: TGTGCCAGCAGCTTTCTAAGGGGCTACGAGCAGTACTTC; cdr3_aa: CASSFLRGYEQYF
j_call: TRBJ2-1; clone_size: many; d_call: .; v_call: TRBV11-1; cdr3_nt: TGTGCCAGCAGCTCCGGGACAACCCCACTTAACAATGAGCAGTTCTTC; cdr3_aa: CASSSGTTPLNNEQFF
j_call: TRBJ1-6; clone_size: many; d_call: .; v_call: TRBV7-2; cdr3_nt: TGTGCCAGCAGCCGACAGAGTCATAATTCACCCCTCCACTTT; cdr3_aa: CASSRQSHNSPLHF
j_call: TRBJ2-1; clone_size: .; d_call: TRBD1; v_call: TRBV19; cdr3_nt: TGTGCCAGTACGAGGACAGGGCTCAACAATGAGCAGTTCTTC; cdr3_aa: CASTRTGLNNEQFF
j_call: TRBJ1-1; clone_size: many; d_call: .; v_call: TRBV15; cdr3_nt: TGTGCCACCCGGGGCCCACGAATGAACACTGAAGCTTTCTTT; cdr3_aa: CATRGPRMNTEAFF
j_call: TRBJ2-5; clone_size: many; d_call: .; v_call: TRBV6-6; cdr3_nt: TGTGCCAGCAGTTACTCGGGACAAGGGGAGACCCAGTACTTC; cdr3_aa: CASSYSGQGETQYF
j_call: TRBJ2-2; clone_size: medium-sized; d_call: .; v_call: TRBV5-1; cdr3_nt: TGCGCCAGCAGCTTGAGGACCCCAGGGGGGGAGCTGTTTTTT; cdr3_aa: CASSLRTPGGELFF
j_call: TRBJ1-4; clone_size: many; d_call: TRBD1; v_call: TRBV12-3/TRBV12-4; cdr3_nt: TGTGCCAGCCTTGGGACAGATCCCGAAAAACTGTTTTTT; cdr3_aa: CASLGTDPEKLFF
j_call: TRBJ1-3; clone_size: many; d_call: TRBD1; v_call: TRBV11-1; cdr3_nt: TGTGCCAGCAAACCGACAGGGGGGAACTCTGGAAACACCATATATTTT; cdr3_aa: CASKPTGGNSGNTIYF
j_call: TRBJ1-1; clone_size: many; d_call: .; v_call: TRBV9; cdr3_nt: TGTGCCAGCAGCGTAACTTCGCGGATGAACACTGAAGCTTTCTTT; cdr3_aa: CASSVTSRMNTEAFF
j_call: TRBJ2-2; clone_size: many; d_call: .; v_call: TRBV6-4; cdr3_nt: TGTGCCAGCTTGGGACCGCTCCCCGGGGAGCTGTTTTTT; cdr3_aa: CASLGPLPGELFF
j_call: TRBJ2-7; clone_size: many; d_call: .; v_call: TRBV5-5; cdr3_nt: TGTGCCAGCAGCTTGTTTGGCAGAGCCTACGAGCAGTACTTC; cdr3_aa: CASSLFGRAYEQYF
j_call: TRBJ2-2; clone_size: many; d_call: .; v_call: TRBV7-3; cdr3_nt: TGTGCCAGCAGCTTAGCCCAGGGAGAGGTCGGGGAGCTGTTTTTT; cdr3_aa: CASSLAQGEVGELFF
j_call: TRBJ2-1; clone_size: .; d_call: TRBD2; v_call: TRBV11-2; cdr3_nt: TGTGCCAGCAGCCTCGAACGACTAGCGGGGACCAATGAGCAGTTCTTC; cdr3_aa: CASSLERLAGTNEQFF
j_call: TRBJ2-5; clone_size: many; d_call: .; v_call: TRBV11-2; cdr3_nt: TGTGCCAGCAGCCTTCACGGTTGGGAAGAGACCCAGTACTTC; cdr3_aa: CASSLHGWEETQYF